This note documents a single TCR beta chain sequence. The data belong to a study of blood T cell repertoires in COVID-19. Only in-frame clones appear in the TCRdb table, and some are missing; sequencing was by immunoSEQ multiplex PCR. The data show fewer than 70,000 clones, with roughly 85% seen just once and approximately 23% held by the top ten. J gave up 8 bases and V 2 bases, and 5 bases lay outside the gene matches. Germline CDR1 is MNHEY and CDR2 is SVGAGI. The CDR3 has 14 residues. The chain has TRBV6-5 and TRBJ2-1; 8 bases are shared with TRBD2. This TCR was sampled from a man between 45 and 60 years old with acute or convalescent COVID-19. Sequencing was carried out using peripheral blood. CDR3 region: CASSYRLAMHEQFF. In nucleotides, the CDR3 is TGTGCCAGCAGTTACCGACTAGCGATGCATGAGCAGTTCTTC.